The TCR beta chain under discussion was sequenced for a study of blood T cell repertoires in COVID-19. Study information: Acute and convalescent COVID-19 specimens originated in the United States, Italy and Spain. PBMCs, B-cell-depleted T cells, or T cells provided the cDNA or gDNA that made up the material.

Original processing methods: From reference gene primer amplification, estimates of nucleated cell counts were derived. Sequencing was performed with immunoSEQ multiplex PCR; in TCRdb, only in-frame clones are kept and a portion is missing. V, J and clone size derive from that table, while D and trimming were established from the DNA sequence. Among fewer than 300,000 clones listed, 82% were seen once. The source material was peripheral blood. This clonotype was obtained from a woman aged 18-29 years with acute or convalescent COVID-19.

CDR3: CASSFSGDYGQPQHF. CDR3 DNA sequence: TGTGCCAGCAGTTTTTCGGGGGATTATGGTCAGCCCCAGCATTTT. V and J are TRBV28 and TRBJ1-5, with a tentative D call TRBD1 (5 bases). The CDR3 loop spans 15 amino acids. Trimming removed 3 bases from V and 6 bases from J, with 15 bases in between. The germline V gene has CDR1 MDHEN and CDR2 SYDVKM.